Following are 16 T cell receptor beta chains from one sample sequenced in a study of cytomegalovirus exposure and HLA in healthy donors. Only in-frame clones appear in the TCRdb table, and some are missing; sequencing was by immunoSEQ multiplex PCR. The data contain tens of thousands of clones, 89% of them seen just once; the ten biggest clones take up around 8.4%. The sequencing input was PBMCs. These TCRs come from a woman between 18 and 30 years old in good health and CMV-seropositive.

Regarding this clone: This same CDR3 is encoded by further DNA sequences in the sample. The chain has TRBV7-3 and TRBJ1-2, with 11 positions matching TRBD1. J gave up 4 bases and V 4 bases, and 2 bases lay outside the gene matches. CDR3 length: 14 amino acids. The germline CDR1 and CDR2 sequences are SGHTA and FQGTGA. The CDR3 sequence: CASSSGTGGYGYTF. For the CDR3, the DNA is TGTGCCAGCAGCTCCGGGACAGGGGGCTATGGCTACACCTTC.

This clone is judged medium-sized. V usage is TRBV6-1 and J usage is TRBJ2-5; 9 nucleotides agree with TRBD2. CDR3 length: 15 amino acids. CDR1 MNHNS and CDR2 SASEGT come from the germline V gene. The J segment lost 5 bases and the V segment lost 1 base, leaving 5 bases of the junction unmatched. This CDR3 reads CASSEEAGGPETQYF. Written as DNA, the CDR3 is TGTGCCAGCAGTGAAGAGGCGGGGGGGCCGGAGACCCAGTACTTC.

This clone has just a few counts. The chain recombines TRBV5-1 with TRBJ2-1, with D tentatively TRBD2 (6 bases). The V and J ends lost 4 bases and 10 bases respectively, with 15 bases between them. The CDR3 contains 13 residues. Germline V gives CDR1 SGHRS, CDR2 YFSETQ. CDR3 bases: TGCGCCAGCAGCGGTAGCGGTTTCAGGGAGCAGTTCTTC. Translation: CASSGSGFREQFF.

The chain uses TRBV7-2 and TRBJ2-7; 7 nucleotides match TRBD2. Germline V CDR1 and CDR2: SGHTA, FQGNSA. The CDR3 covers 16 residues. After removal of 2 bases from V and 6 bases from J, the junction contained 13 bases not matched to a gene. In DNA, the CDR3 is TGTGCCAGCAGCTTATGGGCCATCGGGGGGTCCCTCGAGCAGTACTTC. Protein product: CASSLWAIGGSLEQYF. Supplemented by reference TRBV7-2 and TRBJ2-7, the full variable domain reads GAGVSQSPSNKVTEKGKDVELRCDPISGHTALYWYRQSLGQGLEFLIYFQGNSAPDKSGLPSDRFSAERTGGSVSTLTIQRTQQEDSAVYLCASSLWAIGGSLEQYFGPGTRLTVT.

The chain uses TRBV7-9 and TRBJ1-5; perhaps TRBD1 as D (6 bases). With 2 bases removed from V and 7 bases from J, the gap between germline ends came to 21 bases. The CDR3 loop spans 17 amino acids. CDR1 and CDR2 (germline): SEHNR, FQNEAQ (reference sequence). CDR3 residues: CASSLNRVGHRGQPQHF. The CDR3 nucleotides are TGTGCCAGCAGCTTAAACAGGGTGGGACATAGAGGACAGCCCCAGCATTTT.

The rearrangement uses TRBV5-6 and TRBJ2-1; maybe TRBD1 (5 bases). This CDR3 region has 15 residues. With 2 bases removed from V and 5 bases from J, the gap between germline ends came to 14 bases. Germline lookup yields CDR1 SGHDT and CDR2 YYEEEE. CDR3 DNA sequence: TGTGCCAGCAGCTTCCAGGGTCGTCTAGACAATGAGCAGTTCTTC. Translated: CASSFQGRLDNEQFF.

The DNA of the CDR3 is TGTGCCAGCAACCCGCCCACTAATTCCTACGAGCAGTACTTC. Translation gives CASNPPTNSYEQYF. J is TRBJ2-7 and V is TRBV28, with D uncertain. V was clipped by 7 bases and J by 1 base, with 14 bases between them. CDR1 MDHEN and CDR2 SYDVKM come from the germline V gene. The CDR3 totals 14 residues.

V is TRBV7-9 and J is TRBJ1-4; no clear D gene. The CDR3 is 12 residues long. Germline V gene data show CDR1 as SEHNR and CDR2 as FQNEAQ (reference sequence). Deletions cut 5 bases from V and 8 bases from J, with 9 bases between. CDR3 in DNA: TGTGCCAGCAGCCCCCACGGGGAAAAACTGTTTTTT. It encodes CASSPHGEKLFF. The full variable domain, rest sourced from reference TRBV7-9 and TRBJ1-4, is DTGVSQNPRHKITKRGQNVTFRCDPISEHNRLYWYRQTLGQGPEFLTYFQNEAQLEKSRLLSDRFSAERPKGSFSTLEIQRTEQGDSAMYLCASSPHGEKLFFGSGTQLSVL.

This sequence joins TRBV5-8 and TRBJ1-3; 8 nucleotides agree with TRBD1. Germline V gives CDR1 SGHTS, CDR2 YDEGEE. There are 16 residues in the CDR3. V was clipped by 4 bases and J by 3 bases; unmatched bases: 9. The CDR3 nucleotides are TGTGCCAGCAGCACGAAGCAGGGGGCGCTTGGAAACACCATATATTTT. It encodes CASSTKQGALGNTIYF.

This CDR3 reads CASSKDNSTDTQYF. CDR3 coding DNA: TGTGCCAGCAGCAAAGATAATAGCACAGATACGCAGTATTTT. The chain is built from TRBV21-1 and TRBJ2-3; the D call TRBD2 from the table was never checked on the DNA. TRBV21-1 is reported as a pseudogene. CDR3 length equals 14 residues.

The chain recombines TRBV4-2 with TRBJ2-2; 7 bases agree with TRBD2. Looked up from germline, CDR1 is LGHNA and CDR2 is YNFKEQ. The J segment lost 4 bases and the V segment lost 0 bases, leaving 2 bases of the junction unmatched. CDR3 size: 15 residues. The CDR3: CASSQEPSGTGELFF. DNA of the CDR3: TGTGCCAGCAGCCAAGAACCTAGCGGCACCGGGGAGCTGTTTTTT.

The V and J genes are TRBV15 and TRBJ2-5; 13 nucleotides agree with TRBD2. Losses at the gene ends were 2 bases for V and 5 bases for J; bases not matched to a gene: 8. This CDR3 region has 17 residues. Germline V gene lookup returns CDR1 LNHNV and CDR2 YYDKDF (reference sequence). Here the CDR3 DNA reads TGTGCCACCAGCAGAAGACTAGCGGGGGGCCAGGAGGAGACCCAGTACTTC. Residues: CATSRRLAGGQEETQYF.

V gene TRBV7-9 combines with J gene TRBJ2-7, with unresolved D. V was cut by 4 bases and J by 3 bases, with 10 bases left in between. CDR3 size: 13 residues. CDR1 is SEHNR, CDR2 FQNEAQ, per germline (reference sequence). The CDR3 DNA reads TGTGCCAGCAGCTCAGCCCGCAGCTACGAGCAGTACTTC. Its protein product is CASSSARSYEQYF.

V and J are TRBV7-9 and TRBJ1-5; D is perhaps TRBD1 (6 bases). Germline CDR1 is SEHNR and CDR2 is FQNEAQ (reference sequence). V lost 5 bases, J lost 6 bases, and 17 bases lay in between. The CDR3 contains 15 residues. CDR3 bases: TGTGCCAGCAGCGAGTCCAAAGGGGGGGGTCAGCCCCAGCATTTT. It codes for CASSESKGGGQPQHF.

This clone has only a few counts. J is TRBJ2-2 and V is TRBV7-2, with 8 bases identical to TRBD1. The trim removed 3 bases at V and 7 bases at J, leaving 10 bases unmatched. Germline CDR1 reads SGHTA; CDR2 reads FQGNSA. The CDR3 length is 16 residues. The CDR3 bases are TGTGCCAGCAGCTTTAACCCAGGGGGCGCGTTCGGGGAGCTGTTTTTT. Translating it yields CASSFNPGGAFGELFF.

This rearrangement joins TRBV2 to TRBJ2-7; TRBD1 aligns across 9 bases. Germline loops: CDR1 SNHLY, CDR2 FYNNEI. The CDR3 extends over 15 amino acids. V lost 3 bases to trimming and J lost 4 bases; unmatched junction nucleotides: 7. CDR3 coding DNA: TGTGCCAGCAGTGATCCCGGACAGGGGTCATACGAGCAGTACTTC. Protein sequence: CASSDPGQGSYEQYF.